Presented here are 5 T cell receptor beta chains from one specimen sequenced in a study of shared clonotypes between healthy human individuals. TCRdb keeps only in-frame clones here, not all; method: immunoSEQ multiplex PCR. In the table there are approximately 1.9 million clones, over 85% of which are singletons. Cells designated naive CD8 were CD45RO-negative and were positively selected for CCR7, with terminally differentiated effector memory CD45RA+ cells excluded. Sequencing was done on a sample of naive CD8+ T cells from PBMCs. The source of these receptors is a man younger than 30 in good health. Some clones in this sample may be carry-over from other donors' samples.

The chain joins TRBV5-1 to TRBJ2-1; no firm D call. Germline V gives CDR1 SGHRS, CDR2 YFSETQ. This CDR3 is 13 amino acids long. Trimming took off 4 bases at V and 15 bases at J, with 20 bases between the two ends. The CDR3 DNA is TGCGCCAGCAGCAGAAGTACGGGCTACGATCGGTTCTTC. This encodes CASSRSTGYDRFF.

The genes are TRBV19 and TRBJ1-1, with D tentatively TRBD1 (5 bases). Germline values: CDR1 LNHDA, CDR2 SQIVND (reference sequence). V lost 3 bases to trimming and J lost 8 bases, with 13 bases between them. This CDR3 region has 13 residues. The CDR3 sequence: CASSIKRQSEAFF. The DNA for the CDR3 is TGTGCCAGTAGTATTAAAAGACAGTCAGAAGCTTTCTTT.

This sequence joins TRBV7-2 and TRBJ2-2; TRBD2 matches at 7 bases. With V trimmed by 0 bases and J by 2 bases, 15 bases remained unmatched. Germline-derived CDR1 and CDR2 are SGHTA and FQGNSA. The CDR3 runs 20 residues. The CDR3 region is CASSLAGVGLADFNTGELFF. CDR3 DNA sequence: TGTGCCAGCAGCTTAGCGGGGGTTGGTCTAGCGGATTTTAACACCGGGGAGCTGTTTTTT.

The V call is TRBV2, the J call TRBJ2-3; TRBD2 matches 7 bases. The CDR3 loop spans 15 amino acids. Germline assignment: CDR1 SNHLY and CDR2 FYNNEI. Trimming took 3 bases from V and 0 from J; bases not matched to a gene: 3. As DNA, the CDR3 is TGTGCCAGCAGTGACGGGGAGGGCAGCACAGATACGCAGTATTTT. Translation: CASSDGEGSTDTQYF.

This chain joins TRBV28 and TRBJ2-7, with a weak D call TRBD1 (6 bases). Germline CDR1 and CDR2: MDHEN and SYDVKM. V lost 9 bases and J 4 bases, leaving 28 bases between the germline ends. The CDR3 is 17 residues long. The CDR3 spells CASGWGRQVPRLYEQYF. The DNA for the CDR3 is TGTGCCAGTGGGTGGGGCCGACAGGTTCCGCGGTTATACGAGCAGTACTTC.